This TCR beta chain originates from a study of CD8 T cells in Susac syndrome. The study sequenced TCR beta in blood CD8+ and CD4+ T cells. RNA, at about 0.45 to 1 ug, was reverse transcribed with random hexamers. Multiplex PCR with immunoSEQ amplified the TCR beta CDR3 across 54 Vbeta and 13 Jbeta. One entry per CDR3 protein, called by TCRdb with MiXCR from the immunoSEQ multiplex PCR reads. This table holds around 130,000 distinct CDR3 sequences, around 86% found once. Sequenced material: CD8+ T cells from PBMCs. This sequence originates from a human donor with multiple sclerosis.

Here the CDR3 reads CASSYGTGETYATGELFF. For the CDR3, the DNA is TGTGCCAGCAGTTACGGGACAGGGGAGACGTACGCGACCGGGGAGCTGTTTTTT. The chain joins TRBV6-5 to TRBJ2-2; 10 nucleotides match TRBD1. V shed 2 bases and J 5 bases; nucleotides not matched to a gene: 11. CDR3 length: 18 amino acids. Germline lookup yields CDR1 MNHEY and CDR2 SVGAGI.